This T cell receptor (beta chain) came from a study of cytomegalovirus exposure and HLA in healthy donors. CDR3 length: 14 residues. J lost 2 bases, V lost 11 bases, and 6 bases had no gene match. Germline loops: CDR1 SGHTA, CDR2 FQGNSA. Primers included in the PCR were 60 Vbeta and 13 Jbeta primers. TCRdb keeps only in-frame clones here, not all; method: immunoSEQ multiplex PCR. The table has around 150,000 clones, 76% seen once. Regarding this clone: Its matching antigen is unknown.

Findings and caveats of the study: In vitro work confirmed that a few CMV-associated chains recognize CMV antigens.

The V gene is TRBV7-2, the J gene TRBJ2-1; 10 bases are shared with TRBD2. The sample was PBMCs. The source of this sequence is a male donor in good health and CMV-seronegative. In DNA form, the CDR3 reads TGTGCCGTGGGGCTAGCGGGGGCCTACAATGAGCAGTTCTTC. As protein: CAVGLAGAYNEQFF.